The sequence of this T cell receptor beta chain was determined in a study of T-cell memory formation after mild COVID-19. Study-level background: TCR clusters were mostly donor specific. Study conclusions and caveats: Shrinking CD4+ clones were chiefly CM and EM; CD8+ ones were chiefly EMRA.

The TCR alpha and TCR beta cDNA libraries, bearing sample barcodes and UMIs, were generated by 5'RACE using constant-segment primers. A single record per CDR3 protein comes from TCRdb applying MiXCR to the 5' RACE reads. The sample lists some 300,000 distinct CDR3 sequences, approximately 22% occurring once. This clonotype was found a few times. Its antigen is unknown. V was pared by 5 bases and J by 0 bases, with 2 bases of the junction left unmatched. Germline V gene sequence: CDR1 SGHVS, CDR2 FNYEAQ. This CDR3 comprises 15 residues. V usage is TRBV7-6 and J usage is TRBJ2-7, with 12 bases that match TRBD1. The sample was PBMCs or a T cell subset sorted from them (not recorded which). The receptor comes from a man in his late teens or twenties who had mild COVID-19 (a few samples of this study predate the infection). Cell type and time point are not known. As DNA, the CDR3 is TGTGCCAGCAGCCCGGGACAGGGGGCCTCCTACGAGCAGTACGTC. The encoded protein is CASSPGQGASYEQYV.